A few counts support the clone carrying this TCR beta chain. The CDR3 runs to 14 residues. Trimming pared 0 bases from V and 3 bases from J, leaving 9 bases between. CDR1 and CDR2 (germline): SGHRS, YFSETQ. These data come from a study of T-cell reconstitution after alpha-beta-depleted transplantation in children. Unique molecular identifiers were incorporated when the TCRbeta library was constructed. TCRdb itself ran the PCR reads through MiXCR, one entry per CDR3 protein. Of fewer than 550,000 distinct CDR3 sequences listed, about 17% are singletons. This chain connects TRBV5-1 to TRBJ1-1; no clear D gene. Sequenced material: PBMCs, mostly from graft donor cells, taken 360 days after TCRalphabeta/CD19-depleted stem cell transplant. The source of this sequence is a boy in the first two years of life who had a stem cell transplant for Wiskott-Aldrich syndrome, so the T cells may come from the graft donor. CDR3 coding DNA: TGCGCCAGCAGCTTGGGCTACGGGGACACTGAAGCTTTCTTT. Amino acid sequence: CASSLGYGDTEAFF.